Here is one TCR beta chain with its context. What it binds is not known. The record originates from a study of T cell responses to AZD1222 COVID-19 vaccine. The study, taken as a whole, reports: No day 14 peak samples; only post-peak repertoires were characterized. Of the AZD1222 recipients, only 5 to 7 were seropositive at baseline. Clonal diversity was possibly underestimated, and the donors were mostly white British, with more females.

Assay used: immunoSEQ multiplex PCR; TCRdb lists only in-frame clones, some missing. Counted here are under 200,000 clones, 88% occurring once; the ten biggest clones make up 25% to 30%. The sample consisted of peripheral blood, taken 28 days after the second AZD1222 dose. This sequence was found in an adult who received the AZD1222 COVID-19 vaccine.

The CDR3 region is CASSQGQGRGYTF. For the CDR3, the DNA is TGTGCCAGCTCGCAGGGACAGGGCCGTGGCTACACCTTC. The rearrangement links TRBV18 to TRBJ1-2, with 9 bases aligning to TRBD1. Germline V gives CDR1 KGHSH, CDR2 LQKENI. The CDR3 runs to 13 residues. With 6 bases clipped from V and 7 bases from J, the junction kept 6 bases outside the gene matches.